The present TCR beta chain was sequenced within a study of circulating and synovial CD4+ cells in juvenile arthritis. Study results and caveats: CPL and bulk CD4 samples differed at least tenfold in T cell genomes. These blood cells shared more CDR3 sequences with synovium than bulk blood. Some such blood samples were as oligoclonal as synovium.

This clone appeared once. Antigen unknown. Germline assignment: CDR1 SGHAT and CDR2 FQDESV (reference sequence). V was pared by 8 bases and J by 7 bases, with 12 bases between. The CDR3 contains 12 residues. Samples derive from patients with active juvenile idiopathic arthritis. Profiling relied on immunoSEQ multiplex PCR, and the TCRdb table lists in-frame clones only, not all of them. This sample has around 32,000 clones, with 95% to 96% found just once. The sequencing input was CD4+ T cells from blood. J is TRBJ2-1 and V is TRBV11-1; a weak D match, TRBD2 (6 bases). The clonotype originates from a human donor with juvenile idiopathic arthritis. CDR3 DNA sequence: TGTGCCAGCGCGGGATCGGGGAATGAGCAGTTCTTC. This encodes CASAGSGNEQFF.